This paragraph reports one T cell receptor beta chain. Some clones are missing from TCRdb's copy, which holds only in-frame ones; the method was immunoSEQ multiplex PCR. The sample lists about 680,000 clones, about 90% occurring once. Specified treatment: around 19 received Ad26.COV2.S at low or high dose, single or two shots; about five received placebo; per-sample allocation not given. Sampling took place 63 days after the first vaccine or placebo injection. CDR1 and CDR2 from the germline V gene are SGHNT and YYREEE (reference sequence). V gave up 0 bases and J gave up 7 bases, with 10 bases separating them. This CDR3 is built from 14 residues. This sample was taken from a study of Ad26.COV2.S vaccination and SARS-CoV-2 variants.

The material was peripheral blood, obtained in a trial of Ad26.COV2.S vaccine versus placebo. The genes are TRBV5-4 and TRBJ2-2; a possible D gene is TRBD2 (6 bases). The TCR sequence derives from a person aged 18-60 years who received the Ad26.COV2.S COVID-19 vaccine or a placebo. The CDR3 region is CASSLALSGGELFF. CDR3 in DNA: TGTGCCAGCAGCTTGGCCCTTAGCGGCGGGGAGCTGTTTTTT.